The 2 T cell receptor beta chains in this list originate from one sample, sequenced in a study of blood T cell repertoires in COVID-19. The protocol was immunoSEQ multiplex PCR, while the TCRdb copy is restricted to in-frame clones and leaves out a portion. The sample has about 290,000 clones; about 90% are singletons. The sequencing sample was made of peripheral blood. The receptors were gathered from a woman under 40 with COVID-19, enrolled during active disease.

DNA of the CDR3: TGTGCCAGCAGCCTTGGAAGGGGAGGGGCTGGAAACACCATATATTTT. This sequence encodes CASSLGRGGAGNTIYF. The V call is TRBV3-1 (or the pseudogene TRBV3-2), the J call TRBJ1-3; D perhaps matches TRBD1 (5 bases). Germline CDR1 reads LGHDT; CDR2 reads YNNKEL (reference sequence). This CDR3 comprises 16 residues. Trimming took 4 bases from V and 2 from J, leaving 15 bases between them.

This clone came up once. V and J are TRBV28 and TRBJ2-1; a weak D match, TRBD2 (6 bases). Between the trimmed V and J ends, which lost 5 bases and 13 bases, there was a span of 21 bases. Germline CDR1 reads MDHEN; CDR2 reads SYDVKM. The CDR3 covers 14 residues. The CDR3 loop is CASSRPDGGISQFF. Written as DNA, the CDR3 is TGTGCCAGCAGTCGCCCGGACGGGGGAATCTCCCAGTTCTTC.